This entry lists 24 T cell receptor beta chains sequenced from one sample in a study of T cells in Graves' hyperthyroidism and ophthalmopathy. Amplification yielded TCR beta CDR3 regions, with RNA transcripts as the source. During a first-round RT-PCR of the TCR CDR3, the HTBI primer set was used. TCRdb re-analysed the multiplex PCR reads in MiXCR, keeping a single row per CDR3 protein. The data contain about 680,000 distinct CDR3 sequences, 30% to 40% of them seen just once; the ten biggest clones take up roughly 31%. Source material: blood. These TCRs come from a woman between 35 and 50 years old with Graves' hyperthyroidism.

This clonotype was observed a few times. The rearrangement uses TRBV12-3 or TRBV12-4 and TRBJ1-5, with D possibly matching TRBD1 (6 bases). CDR3 length equals 14 residues. The CDR3 reads CASGGTRGSQPQHF. The DNA for the CDR3 is TGTGCTAGTGGAGGAACCAGGGGAAGTCAGCCCCAGCATTTT.

In its sample, this clonotype was seen many times. The V and J genes are TRBV12-3 or TRBV12-4 and TRBJ1-6; D is unclear. The CDR3 covers 13 residues. The V gene lost 3 bases and the J gene lost 9 bases, with 9 bases spanning the gap. CDR3 residues: CASSFPGSSPLHF. As DNA, the CDR3 is TGTGCCAGCAGTTTTCCGGGGAGTTCACCCCTCCACTTT.

The chain recombines TRBV29-1 with TRBJ1-2; D unclear. Trimming removed 8 bases at V and 4 bases at J, with 20 bases between. Germline V gene sequence: CDR1 SQVTM, CDR2 ANQGSEA. CDR3 size: 14 residues. CDR3 sequence (DNA): TGCAGCTTGTCGGAATTGAACCGGGTCTATGGCTACACCTTC. Encoded protein: CSLSELNRVYGYTF. Combining the CDR3 with reference TRBV29-1 and TRBJ1-2 gives the whole variable domain SAVISQKPSRDICQRGTSLTIQCQVDSQVTMMFWYRQQPGQSLTLIATANQGSEATYESGFVIDKFPISRPNLTFSTLTVSNMSPEDSSIYLCSLSELNRVYGYTFGSGTRLTVV.

CDR3 bases: TGTGCCAGCGGATGGGTGTCACCCCTCCACTTT. It encodes CASGWVSPLHF. The chain links TRBV28 to TRBJ1-6; no firm D call. The V and J ends lost 8 bases and 10 bases respectively, with 9 bases between them. The germline CDR1 and CDR2 sequences are MDHEN and SYDVKM. The CDR3 totals 11 residues.

A remark on this clonotype: One junction end disagrees with the germline gene, perhaps due to a read error. J is TRBJ1-4 and V is TRBV25-1, with D uncertain. CDR3 length: 14 amino acids. Germline values: CDR1 MGHDK, CDR2 SYGVNS. The CDR3 region has the DNA TGTGCCGGCAGTGAGTATGCATACAGTGAAAAACTGTTTTTT. Its protein is CAGSEYAYSEKLFF.

The rearrangement links TRBV9 to TRBJ1-1, with D possibly matching TRBD1 (5 bases). V was pared by 0 bases and J by 3 bases, with 12 bases between. The CDR3 runs to 15 residues. Per germline, CDR1 SGDLS and CDR2 YYNGEE. CDR3 DNA: TGTGCCAGCAGCGTAGAAGGGGTGATTCACACTGAAGCTTTCTTT. Amino acids: CASSVEGVIHTEAFF.

Remarks on this clonotype: Given a much more abundant clone one base away, this may be a read error. J is TRBJ2-2 and V is TRBV24-1; 12 nucleotides agree with TRBD1. Germline CDR1 reads KGHDR; CDR2 reads SFDVKD. Losses at the gene ends were 4 bases for V and 10 bases for J; bases not matched to a gene: 15. The CDR3 spans 18 residues. CDR3 residues: CATSDYPGTGGSAEELFF. As DNA, the CDR3 is TGTGCCACCAGTGACTACCCCGGGACAGGGGGCTCGGCCGAGGAGCTGTTTTTT.

This sequence joins TRBV6-6 and TRBJ1-2; 7 bases match TRBD1. From germline, CDR1 is MNHNY and CDR2 SVGAGI (reference sequence). V gave up 4 bases and J gave up 7 bases; unmatched junction bases: 15. CDR3 length equals 16 residues. CDR3 DNA: TGTGCCAGCAGTTTAGCCAGGGGGTACTGGAATATTGGCTACACCTTC. It is translated as CASSLARGYWNIGYTF.

This clonotype has at least ten counts. This rearrangement joins TRBV20-1 to TRBJ2-7; the D gene is possibly TRBD2 (5 bases). Trimming cost V 2 bases and J 5 bases, with 7 bases left between them. Germline V lookup: CDR1 DFQATT, CDR2 SNEGSKA (reference sequence). This CDR3 is 11 amino acids long. For the CDR3, the DNA is TGCAGTGCTAGATCCGGGGACGAGCAGTACTTC. This encodes CSARSGDEQYF.

There are many counts of this clonotype. The chain joins TRBV10-1 to TRBJ2-5; 7 bases line up with TRBD1. With V trimmed by 3 bases and J by 5 bases, 3 bases remained unmatched. Germline values: CDR1 WNHNN, CDR2 SYGVQD (reference sequence). The CDR3 is 13 residues long. This CDR3 is CASSENRGETQYF. The CDR3 nucleotides read TGCGCCAGCAGTGAAAACAGGGGTGAGACCCAGTACTTC.

The rearrangement uses TRBV10-3 and TRBJ1-5; no clear D. Looked up from germline, CDR1 is ENHRY and CDR2 is SYGVKD. Trimming pared 5 bases from V and 4 bases from J, leaving 9 bases between. The CDR3 covers 13 residues. For the CDR3, the DNA is TGTGCCATCAGTTCAATCCGTAATCAGCCCCAGCATTTT. Protein product: CAISSIRNQPQHF.

This clonotype was seen a few times. The V and J genes are TRBV7-9 and TRBJ1-2; D unresolved. This CDR3 spans 15 amino acids. Germline assignment: CDR1 SEHNR and CDR2 FQNEAQ (reference sequence). V was clipped by 1 base and J by 6 bases, with 15 bases between them. The CDR3 reads CASSLEGMTLHGYTF. DNA of the CDR3: TGTGCCAGCAGCTTAGAAGGGATGACTCTCCATGGCTACACCTTC.

The sample holds many counts of this clonotype. The chain is built from TRBV10-3 and TRBJ1-1; maybe TRBD1 (6 bases). This CDR3 region has 15 residues. The V gene lost 6 bases and the J gene lost 1 base, with 15 bases spanning the gap. Germline V CDR1 and CDR2: ENHRY, SYGVKD. CDR3: CAIRPTRQANTEAFF. In DNA, the CDR3 is TGTGCCATCAGACCCACAAGACAGGCGAACACTGAAGCTTTCTTT.

This clonotype was detected only once. The chain uses TRBV29-1 and TRBJ1-2; TRBD1 matches 7 bases. Germline V CDR1 and CDR2: SQVTM, ANQGSEA. There are 12 residues in the CDR3. V shed 4 bases, J shed 8 bases, and the junction held 7 bases outside the gene matches. The CDR3 region is CSVAGGGEGYTF. In DNA, the CDR3 is TGCAGCGTTGCAGGGGGAGGGGAAGGCTACACCTTC.

This clonotype appeared many times. This chain connects TRBV12-3 or TRBV12-4 to TRBJ2-5; maybe TRBD2 (6 bases). This CDR3 has 15 residues. Trimming removed 6 bases from V and 5 bases from J, with 19 bases in between. CDR3 coding DNA: TGTGCCAGCAGCTCAGTCGGGGGTGGGGAGGAGACCCAGTACTTC. This gives the protein CASSSVGGGEETQYF.

This clonotype was recorded many times. The chain employs TRBV2 and TRBJ1-4; a possible D gene is TRBD1 (6 bases). The CDR3 is 13 amino acids. Germline V gene data show CDR1 as SNHLY and CDR2 as FYNNEI. Trimming cost V 3 bases and J 5 bases, with 7 bases left between them. The CDR3 loop reads CASSDGQNEKLFF. CDR3 in DNA: TGTGCCAGCAGTGATGGACAGAATGAAAAACTGTTTTTT. Variable domain in full (rest from reference TRBV2 and TRBJ1-4): EPEVTQTPSHQVTQMGQEVILRCVPISNHLYFYWYRQILGQKVEFLVSFYNNEISEKSEIFDDQFSVERPDGSNFTLKIRSTKLEDSAMYFCASSDGQNEKLFFGSGTQLSVL.

This clonotype was detected a few times. V and J are TRBV25-1 and TRBJ2-7; D may correspond to TRBD1 or TRBD2 (5 bases each). This CDR3 is 14 amino acids long. CDR1 and CDR2 from the germline V gene are MGHDK and SYGVNS. The V gene lost 0 bases and the J gene lost 9 bases, with 15 bases spanning the gap. CDR3 amino acids: CASSEYTQGGGQYF. CDR3 DNA: TGTGCCAGCAGTGAATATACCCAGGGTGGGGGGCAGTACTTC.

The chain is built from TRBV20-1 and TRBJ2-2; D is undetermined. V was shortened by 5 bases and J by 2 bases, with 12 bases between the two germline ends. Germline V gene data show CDR1 as DFQATT and CDR2 as SNEGSKA (reference sequence). The CDR3 totals 14 residues. CDR3 nucleotide sequence: TGCAGTGCTCAGCCGGCAGGAAACACCGGGGAGCTGTTTTTT. Translation gives CSAQPAGNTGELFF.

This clonotype showed up just a few times. The V gene is TRBV6-5, the J gene TRBJ2-7; 8 bases fit TRBD1. CDR3 length: 15 amino acids. Germline V gene sequence: CDR1 MNHEY, CDR2 SVGAGI. J was trimmed by 4 bases and V by 5 bases; bases with no gene match: 10. CDR3 in amino acids: CASSVGQAVGYEQYF. Here the CDR3 DNA reads TGTGCCAGCAGTGTGGGACAGGCCGTGGGGTACGAGCAGTACTTC.

Comments on this clonotype: A much larger clone lies one base from this, so it may be a read error. The J gene is TRBJ1-5, the V gene TRBV9; D remains unclear. The germline gives CDR1 SGDLS, CDR2 YYNGEE. The CDR3 sequence is 14 residues long. The CDR3 DNA sequence: TGTGCCAGCAGCGAGGGAGGTGGCAAACAGCCCCAGCATTTT. It codes for CASSEGGGKQPQHF.

This clonotype was seen a handful of times. The chain recombines TRBV7-9 with TRBJ1-1, with 8 bases lining up with TRBD1. Germline V gene lookup returns CDR1 SEHNR and CDR2 FQNEAQ (reference sequence). The J segment lost 5 bases and the V segment lost 5 bases, leaving 10 bases of the junction unmatched. This CDR3 has 15 amino acids. DNA for the CDR3: TGTGCCAGCAGCCCGCGCGACAGGGGAAGGACTGAAGCTTTCTTT. Residues: CASSPRDRGRTEAFF.

The chain joins TRBV10-3 to TRBJ2-2, with 7 bases that match TRBD1. Unmatched junction bases numbered 5, after V lost 9 bases and J lost 7 bases. This CDR3 has 12 amino acids. The V gene's germline CDR1 is ENHRY and CDR2 SYGVKD. CDR3 sequence (DNA): TGTGCCATAGGGGACAGTGACGGGGAGCTGTTTTTT. Amino acids: CAIGDSDGELFF.

The rearrangement links TRBV5-5 to TRBJ2-7; 8 bases map to TRBD1. Losses at the gene ends were 3 bases for V and 5 bases for J; bases not matched to a gene: 10. The CDR3 runs to 15 residues. In germline, CDR1 is SGHKS, CDR2 YYEKEE (reference sequence). The CDR3 protein is CASSYGQGKGNEQYF. The CDR3 DNA follows: TGTGCCAGCAGCTACGGACAGGGTAAGGGGAACGAGCAGTACTTC.

This clonotype showed up many times. The chain combines TRBV7-8 with TRBJ2-7; D is ambiguous. The CDR3 sequence is 15 residues long. Germline V gene lookup returns CDR1 SGHVS and CDR2 FQNEAQ. Trimming removed 3 bases at V and 5 bases at J, with 17 bases between. The CDR3 nucleotides are TGTGCCAGCAGCTTTGCACAAGGTCGAAGAAACGAGCAGTACTTC. Its protein product is CASSFAQGRRNEQYF.